This TCR delta chain stems from a study of gamma-delta T cells after stem cell transplantation. This CDR3 spans 19 amino acids. Germline CDR1 and CDR2: GEAIGNYY and EKD. TCRdb re-called clones from the RT-PCR reads via CATT. The sample records about 710 delta-chain clones, 6% being singletons. This clone is categorized as medium-sized. This likely reflects a read error, since a far larger clone is one base away. The TCR sequence derives from a human donor. It is not recorded whose cells these are; they may come from a transplant donor. The V and J genes are TRDV2 and TRDJ3; 11 bases match TRDD3. Sequencing was done on a sample of gamma-delta T cells. The CDR3 loop is CAYDTILGDSSWDTRQMFF. The CDR3 bases are TGTGCCTATGACACCATACTGGGGGATAGCTCCTGGGACACCCGACAGATGTTTTTC.